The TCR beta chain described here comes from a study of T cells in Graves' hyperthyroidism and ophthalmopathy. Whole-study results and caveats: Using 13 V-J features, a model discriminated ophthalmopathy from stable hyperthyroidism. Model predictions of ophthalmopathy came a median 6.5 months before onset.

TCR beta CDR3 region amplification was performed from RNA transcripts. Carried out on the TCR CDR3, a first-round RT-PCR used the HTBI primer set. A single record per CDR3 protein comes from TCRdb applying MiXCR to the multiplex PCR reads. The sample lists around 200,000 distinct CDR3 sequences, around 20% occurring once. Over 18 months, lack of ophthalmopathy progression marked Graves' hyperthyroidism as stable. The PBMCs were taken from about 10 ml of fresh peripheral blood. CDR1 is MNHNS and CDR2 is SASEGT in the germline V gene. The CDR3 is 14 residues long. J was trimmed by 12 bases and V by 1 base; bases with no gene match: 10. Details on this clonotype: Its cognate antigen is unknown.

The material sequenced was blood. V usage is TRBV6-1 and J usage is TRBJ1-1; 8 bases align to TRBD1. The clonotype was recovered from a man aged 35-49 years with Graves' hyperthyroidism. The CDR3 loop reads CASSEGQGAQVTFF. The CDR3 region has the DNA TGTGCCAGCAGTGAAGGCCAGGGGGCCCAGGTAACTTTCTTT.